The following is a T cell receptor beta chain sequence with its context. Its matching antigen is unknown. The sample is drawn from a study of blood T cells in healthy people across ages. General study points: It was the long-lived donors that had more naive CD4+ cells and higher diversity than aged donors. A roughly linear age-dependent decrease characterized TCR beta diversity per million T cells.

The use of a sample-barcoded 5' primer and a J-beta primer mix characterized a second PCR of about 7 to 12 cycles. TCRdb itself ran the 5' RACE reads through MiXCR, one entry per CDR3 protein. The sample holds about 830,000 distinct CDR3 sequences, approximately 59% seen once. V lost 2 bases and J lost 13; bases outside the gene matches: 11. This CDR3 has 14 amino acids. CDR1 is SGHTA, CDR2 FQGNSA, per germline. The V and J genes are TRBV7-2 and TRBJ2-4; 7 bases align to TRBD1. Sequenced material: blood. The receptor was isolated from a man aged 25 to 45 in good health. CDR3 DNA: TGTGCCAGCAGCTTAACGACTACAGGGGTAGAGCAGTACTTC. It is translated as CASSLTTTGVEQYF.